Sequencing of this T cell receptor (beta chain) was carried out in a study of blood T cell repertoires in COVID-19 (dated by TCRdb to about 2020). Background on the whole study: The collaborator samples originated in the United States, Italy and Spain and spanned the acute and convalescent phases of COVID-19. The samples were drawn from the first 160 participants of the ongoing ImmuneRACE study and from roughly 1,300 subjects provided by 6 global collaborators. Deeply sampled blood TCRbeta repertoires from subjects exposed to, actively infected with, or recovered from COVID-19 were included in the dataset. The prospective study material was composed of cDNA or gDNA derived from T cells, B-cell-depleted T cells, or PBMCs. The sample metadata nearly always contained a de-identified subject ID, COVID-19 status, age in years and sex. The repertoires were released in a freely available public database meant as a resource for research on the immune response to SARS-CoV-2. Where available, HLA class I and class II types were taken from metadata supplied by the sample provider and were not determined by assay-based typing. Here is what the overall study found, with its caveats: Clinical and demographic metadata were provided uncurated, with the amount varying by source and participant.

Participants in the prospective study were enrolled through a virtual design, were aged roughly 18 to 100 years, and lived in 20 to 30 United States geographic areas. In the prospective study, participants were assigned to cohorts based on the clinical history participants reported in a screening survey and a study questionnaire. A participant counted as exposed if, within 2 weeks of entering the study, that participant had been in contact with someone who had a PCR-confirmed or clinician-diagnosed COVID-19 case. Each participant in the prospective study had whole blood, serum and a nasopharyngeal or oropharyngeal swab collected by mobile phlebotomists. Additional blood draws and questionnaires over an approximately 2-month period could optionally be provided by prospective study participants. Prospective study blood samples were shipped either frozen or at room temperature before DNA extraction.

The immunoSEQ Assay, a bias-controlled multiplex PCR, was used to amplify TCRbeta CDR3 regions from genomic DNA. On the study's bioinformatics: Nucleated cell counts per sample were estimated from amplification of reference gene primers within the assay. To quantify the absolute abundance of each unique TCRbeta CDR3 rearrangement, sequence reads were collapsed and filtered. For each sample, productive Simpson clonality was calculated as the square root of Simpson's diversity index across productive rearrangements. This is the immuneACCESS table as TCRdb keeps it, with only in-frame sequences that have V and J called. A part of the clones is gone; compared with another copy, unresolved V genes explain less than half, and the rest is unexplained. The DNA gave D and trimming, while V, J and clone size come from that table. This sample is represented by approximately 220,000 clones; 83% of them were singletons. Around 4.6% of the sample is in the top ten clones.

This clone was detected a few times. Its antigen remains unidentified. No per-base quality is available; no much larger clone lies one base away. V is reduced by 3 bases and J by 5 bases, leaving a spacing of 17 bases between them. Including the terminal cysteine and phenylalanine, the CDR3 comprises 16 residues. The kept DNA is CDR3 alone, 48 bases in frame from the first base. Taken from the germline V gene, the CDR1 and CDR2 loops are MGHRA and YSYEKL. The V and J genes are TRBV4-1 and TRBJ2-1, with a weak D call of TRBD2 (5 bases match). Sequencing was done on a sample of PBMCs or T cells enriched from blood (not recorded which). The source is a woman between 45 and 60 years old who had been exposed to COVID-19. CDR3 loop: CASSHTPGSSNNEQFF. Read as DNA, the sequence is TGCGCCAGCAGCCATACCCCGGGGAGCTCTAACAATGAGCAGTTCTTC.